The present T cell receptor (beta chain) was sequenced within a study of vaccination and CD4 T cells after COVID-19 (dated by TCRdb to the early 2020s). Turning to the overall study: Convalescent patients had a positive SARS-CoV-2 result on nasal swab PCR, and of these patients, about ten had mild disease and one had severe disease. The convalescent cohort comprised six males and four females, including two Hispanic individuals, seven Caucasians, two Asians and one multiracial person. Participants got two doses of the Pfizer-BioNTech BNT162b2 vaccine (n=8) or two doses of the Moderna mRNA-1273 vaccine (n=2). Post-COVID blood samples were collected from convalescent patients a median of roughly 100 days after diagnosis, with a range of about 30 to 161 days. Post-vaccine blood samples were collected a median of approximately 72 days after the second vaccine dose, ranging from 14 to 241 days. The cultures were stimulated with overlapping spike peptide pools from SARS-CoV-2 and from the common cold coronaviruses HCoV-NL63, HCoV-OC43 and HCoV-229E. As controls, cultures received a CEFX viral epitope pool (the positive control), an HIV-1 Nef peptide pool (the negative control), or no peptide at all. In ten to eleven COVID-19 convalescent patients and a few infection-naive healthy vaccine recipients, researchers compared the spike-specific CD4+ TCR repertoire from before mRNA vaccination with the repertoire from after.

The library was built by means of PCR. TCR sequencing of DNA from cultured CD4+ T cells used the Oncomine TCR Beta short-read assay at the Johns Hopkins FTIC core. The QIAamp micro DNA kit was used to extract genomic DNA from the cultured CD4+ T cells. Oncomine TCR Beta libraries made from cultured CD4+ T cells were pooled using unique dual indexes and sequenced on an Illumina iSeq 100. Concerning the study's data processing: Non-productive sequences were removed, and CDR3s that did not start with C, did not end with F or W, or were shorter than 7 amino acids were discarded. The MANAFEST web application identified antigen-specific clonotypes by comparing peptide-stimulated wells against reference wells and other culture wells. An FDR below 0.05, an odds ratio above 5, and a productive frequency above 0.1% in at least two of three replicate wells were required for clones to be considered positive. A clonotype was classed as cross-reactive if the clonotype showed significant expansion both in SARS-CoV-2 spike wells and in at least one common cold coronavirus spike condition. Similarity between CDR3 sequences was evaluated in R version 3.6.1 using Levenshtein distances (stringdist) and unrooted phylogenetic trees (ape). TCRdb applied fastp at Q25 and MiXCR to the public reads, then kept only in-frame beta chains. Rows are combined by CDR3 protein, so each entry shows the most common genes and DNA. TCRdb's processing, not the authors', yielded these V and J calls. Recorded for this sample are 8,400 or so distinct CDR3 sequences; 45% to 60% of them occurred a single time. The ten largest clones represent about 20% of the sample.

Details on this clonotype: Its antigen is unknown. The sample holds no much larger clone one base away, and base qualities are not on file.

The paper as a whole reports these results and caveats: Relatively few convalescent patients were included in the study, and early timepoints after natural infection were not analyzed. An increase in the median number of SARS-CoV-2-reactive clonotypes from roughly 20 after infection to 38 after vaccination was observed, but the change was not found to be significant. Of the vaccine-specific clones found in convalescent patients, nearly all (304 of 307) were mono-reactive for SARS-CoV-2 spike instead of being cross-reactive with common cold coronaviruses. Among convalescent patients, a median around 86% of the SARS-CoV-2-reactive clones seen after vaccination appeared only after vaccination, which suggests priming specific to the vaccine.

The treatment or condition label corresponds to: approximately 11-day PBMC culture with coronavirus spike peptide pools or control peptides (ViraFEST assay). To expand antigen-specific T cells with peptide pools and then pick out the expanded clonotypes through TCR sequencing, the study relied on the ViraFEST assay. The convalescent patients' positive SARS-CoV-2 PCR tests were from March to December 2020, which was before the Alpha, Beta and Delta variants emerged in the United States. Around 2 million PBMCs per well were cultured in IMDM with 5% human AB serum and approximately 9.8 IU/ml IL-2, plus 10 ug/ml peptide pools. Half of the culture medium was replaced with fresh IL-2-containing medium on days 3 and 7. Once the cells had been in culture for about 10 days, the EasySep CD4+ T cell isolation kit was used to isolate CD4+ T cells by negative selection. Ficoll-Paque Plus gradient centrifugation was used to isolate PBMCs from whole blood, and the isolated PBMCs were then either used fresh or cryopreserved at -140C. In general, triplicate wells were set up for every culture condition.

The clonotype originates from a human donor who had recovered from COVID-19. Sequenced input: CD4+ T cells from blood, cultured in vitro.

The CDR3 sequence is CASSYLPGVGETQYF. In nucleotide form, the sequence is TGTGCCAGCAGCTACCTTCCGGGGGTAGGAGAGACCCAGTACTTC. Here the chain combines TRBV7-2 and TRBJ2-5, with a tentative D gene TRBD2 over 6 matching bases. The CDR3 contains 15 residues, cysteine and phenylalanine counted. Solely the CDR3 DNA is kept, with 45 bases framed from the first base. V and J lose 4 bases and 4 bases, and a span of 16 bases separates them. Reading the germline V gene gives CDR1 SGHTA and CDR2 FQGNSA.